This T cell receptor (beta chain) was identified during a study of T cell responses to AZD1222 COVID-19 vaccine. Whole-study findings and limits: Mapped onto spike, vaccine-associated CD4 TCRs spanned it and were dominant at 160-218 and 743-854. Sampling that yielded the repertoires occurred only after the peak T cell response. Females outnumbered males among donors, who were mostly white British; clonal diversity was possibly underestimated. Breadth and depth of Spike-specific TCRs rose after two AZD1222 doses.

This table comes from immunoSEQ multiplex PCR, and its TCRdb copy is limited to in-frame clones, with some not included. The sample holds around 83,000 clones, about 88% seen once. The CDR3 has 14 residues. The V gene lost 0 bases and the J gene lost 5 bases, with 11 bases spanning the gap. Germline V gene data show CDR1 as SGDLS and CDR2 as YYNGEE. To note about this clone: The antigen is not known.

The sequence was obtained from an adult in good health. The specimen was peripheral blood, collected on day 0 of AZD1222 vaccination. The rearrangement joins TRBV9 to TRBJ2-5, with D perhaps given as TRBD1 or TRBD2 (5 bases each). The CDR3 region has the DNA TGTGCCAGCAGCGTAGTAGCGAGGGGTGAGACCCAGTACTTC. Residues: CASSVVARGETQYF.